This entry lists 10 T cell receptor beta chains sequenced from one sample in a study of shared T cell receptors in the human thymus. The protocol was immunoSEQ multiplex PCR, while the TCRdb copy is restricted to in-frame clones and leaves out a portion. The data contain 450,000 to 650,000 clones, approximately 80% of them singletons. Another study also made use of these data, one on human thymus T cells.

The material sequenced was thymocytes. These receptor sequences come from a boy in the first two years of life with a congenital heart defect.

V usage is TRBV15 and J usage is TRBJ1-1, with no clear D. V was pared by 1 base and J by 6 bases, with 18 bases between. The germline V gene encodes CDR1 LNHNV and CDR2 YYDKDF (reference sequence). The CDR3 runs to 16 residues. In DNA, the CDR3 is TGTGCCACCAGCAGAGCCTACCACGGGGTTAGCGCTGAAGCTTTCTTT. It specifies CATSRAYHGVSAEAFF.

This clone was counted once. V and J are TRBV14 and TRBJ2-4, with D possibly being TRBD1 (6 bases). V shed 4 bases and J shed 10 bases, with 17 bases lying between them. Per germline, CDR1 SGHDN and CDR2 FVKESK. This CDR3 spans 14 amino acids. CDR3: CASSRSGQGLIQYF. In nucleotides, the CDR3 is TGTGCCAGCAGCCGCTCGGGTCAGGGGTTAATTCAGTACTTC.

CDR3 DNA: TGTGCCAGTAGTATAGGGCTAGCGGGACAAGAGACCCAGTACTTC. It translates to CASSIGLAGQETQYF. This chain uses TRBV19 with TRBJ2-5; 9 bases match TRBD2. The CDR3 is 15 amino acids. The ends lost 1 base at V and 2 bases at J; junction bases unmatched: 2. The germline V gene encodes CDR1 LNHDA and CDR2 SQIVND (reference sequence).

DNA for the CDR3: TGTGCCAGCAGCGGCCCTTTATGGTACGAGCAGTACTTC. This codes for CASSGPLWYEQYF. The V call is TRBV4-2, the J call TRBJ2-7; D is unclear. Germline V gene sequence: CDR1 LGHNA, CDR2 YNFKEQ. This CDR3 contains 13 residues. V lost 5 bases and J 4 bases, leaving 12 bases between the germline ends.

The chain carries TRBV11-3 and TRBJ2-3; 7 bases match TRBD1. The CDR3 length is 14 residues. Germline V CDR1 and CDR2: SGHNT, YENEEA. Germline trimming cut 6 bases from V and 2 bases from J; bases unmatched to any gene: 5. The CDR3 here is CASSSRGHTDTQYF. In DNA form, the CDR3 reads TGTGCCAGCAGTTCTAGGGGGCACACAGATACGCAGTATTTT.

The chain couples TRBV7-2 to TRBJ1-4; 8 nucleotides match TRBD1. CDR3 length equals 13 residues. Germline lookup yields CDR1 SGHTA and CDR2 FQGNSA. The ends lost 8 bases at V and 6 bases at J; junction bases unmatched: 5. CDR3: CASGQGEDEKLFF. DNA of the CDR3: TGTGCCAGCGGACAGGGAGAAGATGAAAAACTGTTTTTT.

This clone has just a few counts. The CDR3 DNA reads as TGTGCCAGCAGTGACCGGGACAGTGGAAACACCATATATTTT. Its translation is CASSDRDSGNTIYF. The chain carries TRBV25-1 and TRBJ1-3; the match to TRBD1 covers 7 bases. The length of the CDR3 is 14 residues. Germline V CDR1 and CDR2: MGHDK, SYGVNS. The V gene end was trimmed by 3 bases and the J gene end by 3 bases; junction bases not matched to a gene: 2.

The sample holds one count of this clone. CDR3 residues: CASSGGTPNIQYF. The CDR3 DNA reads as TGTGCCAGCAGTGGCGGGACTCCAAACATTCAGTACTTC. J is TRBJ2-4 and V is TRBV25-1; possibly TRBD2 for D (6 bases). Germline V gene data show CDR1 as MGHDK and CDR2 as SYGVNS. The CDR3 is made up of 13 amino acids. Trimming left V 4 bases short and J 6 bases short, with 10 bases between.

The rearrangement joins TRBV28 to TRBJ1-5, with D perhaps matching TRBD1 (6 bases). The V gene lost 3 bases and the J gene lost 4 bases, with 22 bases spanning the gap. This CDR3 has 18 residues. Germline V gene lookup returns CDR1 MDHEN and CDR2 SYDVKM. CDR3 amino acids: CASSFPLFTGSLNQPQHF. CDR3 DNA: TGTGCCAGCAGTTTTCCCCTTTTCACAGGGAGTCTGAATCAGCCCCAGCATTTT.

The chain couples TRBV9 to TRBJ2-1, with 7 bases aligning to TRBD1. This CDR3 has 17 residues. With 4 bases clipped from V and 7 bases from J, the junction kept 17 bases outside the gene matches. Germline assignment: CDR1 SGDLS and CDR2 YYNGEE. The CDR3 region is CASSPHRGQTYKNEQFF. For the CDR3, the DNA is TGTGCCAGCAGCCCCCACAGGGGTCAGACCTACAAAAATGAGCAGTTCTTC.